This T cell receptor (beta chain) emerged from a study of blood T cell repertoires in COVID-19. Study summary: Sites in the United States, Italy and Spain provided acute and convalescent COVID-19 samples.

This clone was seen many times. The participants were between roughly 18 and 89 years old and came from under 25 US areas. Cohorts were assigned according to the clinical history that participants reported. Libraries were prepared by immunoSEQ multiplex PCR; TCRdb keeps only in-frame clonotypes and omits some of them. This table has 200,000 to 250,000 clones, roughly 87% appearing once. The receptor was derived from a man aged 18 to 30 with acute COVID-19. The source material was PBMCs or T cells enriched from blood (not recorded which).

Written as DNA, the CDR3 is TGTGCCAGCAGTGAAGCGACTAGCGGGATGTTCTACGAGCAGTACTTC. Its translation: CASSEATSGMFYEQYF. The gene calls are TRBV6-1 and TRBJ2-7, with TRBD2 matching over 11 bases. The ends lost 0 bases at V and 3 bases at J; junction bases unmatched: 4. The CDR3 covers 16 residues. Germline CDR1 reads MNHNS; CDR2 reads SASEGT.